Only one count was recorded for the clone carrying this T cell receptor beta chain. This sample was taken from a study of early T cells in non-severe SARS-CoV-2 infection. TCRdb reprocessed the 5' RACE reads via MiXCR and lists one record per CDR3 protein. Among more than 95,000 distinct CDR3 sequences listed, 15% were seen once. CDR1 DFQATT and CDR2 SNEGSKA come from the germline V gene (reference sequence). V lost 6 bases to trimming and J lost 3 bases, with 8 bases between them. CDR3 length: 11 residues. J is TRBJ1-2 and V is TRBV20-1, with D perhaps matching TRBD1 (5 bases). Material for sequencing was whole blood. The sequence was obtained from an adult who was a healthcare worker with PCR-confirmed SARS-CoV-2 infection or an uninfected control (not recorded which). The CDR3 sequence is CSAQGDYGYTF. Here the CDR3 DNA reads TGCAGTGCGCAGGGTGACTATGGCTACACCTTC.